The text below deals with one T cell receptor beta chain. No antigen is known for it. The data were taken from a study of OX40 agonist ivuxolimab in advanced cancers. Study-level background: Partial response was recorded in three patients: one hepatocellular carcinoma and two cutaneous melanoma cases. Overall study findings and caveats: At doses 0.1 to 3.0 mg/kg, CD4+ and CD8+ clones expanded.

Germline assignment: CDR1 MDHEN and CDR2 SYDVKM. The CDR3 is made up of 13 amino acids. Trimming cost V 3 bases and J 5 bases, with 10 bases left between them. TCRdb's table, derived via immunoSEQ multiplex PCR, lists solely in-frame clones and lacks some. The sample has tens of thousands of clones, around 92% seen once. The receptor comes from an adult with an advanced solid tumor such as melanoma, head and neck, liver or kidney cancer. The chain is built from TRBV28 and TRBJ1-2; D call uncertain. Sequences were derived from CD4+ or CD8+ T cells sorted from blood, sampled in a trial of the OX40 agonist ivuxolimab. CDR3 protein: CASSFRVDYGYTF. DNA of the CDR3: TGTGCCAGCAGTTTTAGGGTCGATTATGGCTACACCTTC.